Each of the 32 T cell receptor beta chains below was sequenced from the same sample in a study of T-cell reconstitution after alpha-beta-depleted transplantation in children. TCRbeta library preparation incorporated unique molecular identifiers. TCRdb fed the PCR reads into MiXCR, producing one record per CDR3 protein. The table has approximately 340,000 distinct CDR3 sequences, under 13% seen once. Sample: PBMCs from the stem cell graft donor, taken from the stem cell graft. These receptors all come from a human donor who donated a stem cell graft to a child with acute lymphoblastic leukemia.

The chain has TRBV4-3 and TRBJ2-1; 7 bases agree with TRBD1. Germline V CDR1 and CDR2: LGHNA, YSLEER. This CDR3 comprises 17 residues. Trimming removed 3 bases from V and 5 bases from J; junction bases left unmatched: 13. This CDR3 reads CASSQVLFRDRNNEQFF. The CDR3 nucleotides read TGCGCCAGCAGCCAGGTGCTGTTTCGGGACAGAAACAATGAGCAGTTCTTC.

CDR3 sequence reads: CASSLGARNTDTQYF. In nucleotides, the CDR3 is TGTGCCAGCAGCTTAGGGGCTAGAAACACAGATACGCAGTATTTT. The chain carries TRBV7-2 and TRBJ2-3; D unresolved. The CDR3 covers 15 residues. Trimming removed 1 base from V and 2 bases from J, with 10 bases in between. Germline loops: CDR1 SGHTA, CDR2 FQGNSA.

This chain uses TRBV5-6 with TRBJ2-1, with D possibly being TRBD1 or TRBD2 (6 bases each). The CDR3 sequence is 12 residues long. The ends were cut back, 5 bases at V and 9 bases at J, with 12 bases in the middle. Germline CDR1 is SGHDT and CDR2 is YYEEEE. CDR3 sequence: CASRRLGGEQFF. The CDR3 nucleotides are TGTGCCAGCAGAAGACTAGGGGGTGAGCAGTTCTTC.

The genes are TRBV5-1 and TRBJ2-3, with TRBD2 matching 9 bases. V was pared by 4 bases and J by 0 bases, with 9 bases of the junction left unmatched. The CDR3 contains 17 residues. Germline V gene data show CDR1 as SGHRS and CDR2 as YFSETQ. CDR3 coding DNA: TGCGCCAGCAGCCCTACGTTTAGCGGGAGTAGCACAGATACGCAGTATTTT. It encodes CASSPTFSGSSTDTQYF.

This clonotype showed up just a few times. The chain joins TRBV7-9 to TRBJ1-6, with 7 bases identical to TRBD1. This CDR3 comprises 15 residues. V dropped 5 bases and J dropped 7; count of bases not matched to a gene: 8. Germline CDR1 SEHNR, CDR2 FQNEAQ (reference sequence). This chain's CDR3 is CASSVPGQLNSPLHF. The CDR3 DNA reads TGTGCCAGCAGCGTCCCGGGACAGCTAAATTCACCCCTCCACTTT. Based on the CDR3 plus reference TRBV7-9 and TRBJ1-6, the full variable domain is DTGVSQNPRHKITKRGQNVTFRCDPISEHNRLYWYRQTLGQGPEFLTYFQNEAQLEKSRLLSDRFSAERPKGSFSTLEIQRTEQGDSAMYLCASSVPGQLNSPLHFGNGTRLTVT.

This clonotype appeared a few times. The chain is built from TRBV7-2 and TRBJ1-1; no firm D call. This CDR3 has 14 amino acids. V shed 1 base and J shed 3 bases, with 9 bases lying between them. CDR1 and CDR2 (germline): SGHTA, FQGNSA. CDR3 nucleotide sequence: TGTGCCAGCAGCTTAGTAACCGGCTACACTGAAGCTTTCTTT. This encodes CASSLVTGYTEAFF.

This clonotype has only a few counts. The genes are TRBV28 and TRBJ2-4; 8 nucleotides line up with TRBD1. Germline V CDR1 and CDR2: MDHEN, SYDVKM. The junction had 7 bases not matched to a gene; V was cut back by 7 bases and J by 8 bases. CDR3 length: 13 amino acids. CDR3 DNA sequence: TGTGCCAGCAACCAGGGGGCATGGGACATTCAGTACTTC. Translating it yields CASNQGAWDIQYF.

This clonotype was detected only a few times. The chain carries TRBV5-1 and TRBJ1-2; a possible D gene is TRBD1 (6 bases). Germline assignment: CDR1 SGHRS and CDR2 YFSETQ. This CDR3 comprises 14 residues. Trimming left V 2 bases short and J 1 base short, with 9 bases between. The CDR3 DNA is TGCGCCAGCAGCTTCGGGACACTTAACTATGGCTACACCTTC. This encodes CASSFGTLNYGYTF.

A few counts support this clonotype. The rearrangement joins TRBV6-1 to TRBJ1-1; D possibly corresponds to TRBD1 (6 bases). The CDR3 extends over 15 amino acids. Trimming removed 8 bases from V and 0 bases from J, with 16 bases in between. CDR1 MNHNS and CDR2 SASEGT come from the germline V gene. DNA of the CDR3: TGTGCCAGCGCGGGGTGGGGGGCGATGAACACTGAAGCTTTCTTT. This gives the protein CASAGWGAMNTEAFF.

This clonotype turned up a few times. The chain employs TRBV7-9 and TRBJ2-3; possibly TRBD1 or TRBD2 for D (5 bases each). The CDR3 runs to 16 residues. V lost 5 bases, J lost 4 bases, and 19 bases lay in between. Germline V gene sequence: CDR1 SEHNR, CDR2 FQNEAQ (reference sequence). The CDR3 sequence: CASSDVGGGIADTQYF. Here the CDR3 DNA reads TGTGCCAGCAGCGACGTCGGTGGGGGAATCGCAGATACGCAGTATTTT.

This clonotype was seen many times. This chain uses TRBV7-8 with TRBJ2-5; TRBD1 is a possible D gene (7 bases). Germline V gene sequence: CDR1 SGHVS, CDR2 FQNEAQ. The V end was cut by 2 bases, the J end by 4 bases, with 11 bases between. This CDR3 has 14 amino acids. The CDR3 here is CASSLQGGRETQYF. The CDR3 DNA sequence: TGTGCCAGCAGCTTACAGGGGGGAAGAGAGACCCAGTACTTC.

This clonotype appeared a few times. The chain combines TRBV7-9 with TRBJ2-3; the D is unclear. This CDR3 comprises 11 residues. Germline CDR1 reads SEHNR; CDR2 reads FQNEAQ (reference sequence). Trimming took 5 bases from V and 10 from J, leaving 10 bases between them. CDR3 protein: CASSNARAQYF. Written as DNA, the CDR3 is TGTGCCAGCAGCAACGCACGGGCGCAGTATTTT.

This clonotype occurred many times. The chain is built from TRBV5-1 and TRBJ1-4; D perhaps matches TRBD1 (6 bases). This CDR3 is 16 amino acids long. In germline, CDR1 is SGHRS, CDR2 YFSETQ. Deletions cut 3 bases from V and 8 bases from J, with 20 bases between. For the CDR3, the DNA is TGCGCCAGCAGCTACACCTCCGGGGGCGCGGGAGAAAAACTGTTTTTT. Residues: CASSYTSGGAGEKLFF.

This clonotype showed up just a few times. J is TRBJ2-7 and V is TRBV3-1; D perhaps matches TRBD1 (5 bases). CDR1 and CDR2 from the germline V gene are LGHDT and YNNKEL (reference sequence). Trimming took off 2 bases at V and 6 bases at J, with 11 bases between the two ends. CDR3 length: 13 residues. CDR3 residues: CASSQHGASEQYF. The DNA for the CDR3 is TGTGCCAGCAGCCAACATGGGGCCTCCGAGCAGTACTTC.

This clonotype was seen more than once but under ten times. This chain joins TRBV20-1 and TRBJ1-2; the match to TRBD1 covers 7 bases. Germline assignment: CDR1 DFQATT and CDR2 SNEGSKA (reference sequence). Germline trimming cut 4 bases from V and 6 bases from J; bases unmatched to any gene: 14. The CDR3 totals 15 residues. The CDR3 nucleotides are TGCAGTGCTACGACAGGGTGGGAAAACCGACATGGCTACACCTTC. Translating gives CSATTGWENRHGYTF.

About this clonotype itself: At one end the junction does not follow the germline gene, possibly because of a read error. V usage is TRBV9 and J usage is TRBJ2-7; TRBD2 matches at 9 bases. CDR1 SGDLS and CDR2 YYNGEE come from the germline V gene. The length of the CDR3 is 14 residues. CDR3 coding DNA: TGTGCCGGCAGCCCTAGCGGGATCGACTACGAGCAGTACTTC. Translated: CAGSPSGIDYEQYF.

This chain connects TRBV12-3 or TRBV12-4 to TRBJ2-1; D is unclear. CDR3 length equals 12 residues. V lost 1 base, J lost 10 bases, and 8 bases lay in between. CDR3 bases: TGTGCCAGCAGTTTAGGGACCACAGAGCAGTTCTTC. Its protein product is CASSLGTTEQFF.

This clonotype was counted at least ten times. V and J are TRBV9 and TRBJ2-5; 8 bases are shared with TRBD1. CDR3 size: 15 residues. The germline CDR1 and CDR2 sequences are SGDLS and YYNGEE. Trimming took 3 bases from V and 4 from J; bases not matched to a gene: 8. The CDR3 DNA reads as TGTGCCAGCAGCGACGGATCAGGGGGCCCAGAGACCCAGTACTTC. Amino acid sequence: CASSDGSGGPETQYF.

This clonotype was observed a handful of times. The V call is TRBV7-9, the J call TRBJ2-3; tentatively, D is TRBD2 (5 bases). V was cut by 5 bases and J by 7 bases, with 7 bases left in between. CDR3 length: 11 amino acids. The germline V gene encodes CDR1 SEHNR and CDR2 FQNEAQ (reference sequence). The CDR3 sequence is CASSEGYTQYF. CDR3 sequence (DNA): TGTGCCAGCAGCGAGGGATATACGCAGTATTTT.

The chain combines TRBV12-3 or TRBV12-4 with TRBJ2-1; TRBD1 or TRBD2 may be the D gene (5 bases each). The CDR3 is 16 residues long. The V end was cut by 3 bases, the J end by 8 bases, with 20 bases between. The CDR3 DNA follows: TGTGCCAGCAGTTTTTTTCCGCGAGGGGATATCGATGAGCAGTTCTTC. Residues: CASSFFPRGDIDEQFF.

In regard to this clonotype: The germline gene is not matched at one end of the junction; a read error may be the cause. CDR3 sequence (DNA): TGTGCTAGCAGCTTTACCTGGGGGGAAGAGACCCAGTACTTC. It codes for CASSFTWGEETQYF. The chain carries TRBV7-7 and TRBJ2-5; possibly TRBD2 for D (6 bases). This CDR3 region has 14 residues. Germline CDR1 is SSHAT and CDR2 is FNYEAQ (reference sequence).

The CDR3 DNA sequence: TGCGCCAGCACAGGAGGGGGCGTGCGGGAGCTGTTTTTT. This translates into CASTGGGVRELFF. J is TRBJ2-2 and V is TRBV5-1; possible D gene TRBD1, 7 bases. The V end lost 6 bases, the J end lost 9 bases, and 15 bases lay between the germline ends. The CDR3 extends over 13 amino acids. CDR1 and CDR2 (germline): SGHRS, YFSETQ.

The chain combines TRBV14 with TRBJ2-3; D unclear. The germline CDR1 and CDR2 sequences are SGHDN and FVKESK. The CDR3 consists of 15 residues. Trimming left V 1 base short and J 2 bases short, with 10 bases between. The CDR3 reads CASSQGGITTDTQYF. The CDR3 DNA sequence: TGTGCCAGCAGCCAAGGTGGAATCACCACAGATACGCAGTATTTT.

The sample holds a few counts of this clonotype. The V and J genes are TRBV9 and TRBJ2-5; 7 bases align to TRBD2. The CDR3 runs 15 residues. With V trimmed by 6 bases and J by 4 bases, 12 bases remained unmatched. Germline-derived CDR1 and CDR2 are SGDLS and YYNGEE. CDR3 loop: CASTHTTSVSETQYF. The CDR3 nucleotides read TGTGCCAGCACCCACACAACTAGCGTATCAGAGACCCAGTACTTC.

In this sample, this clonotype turned up a few times. The rearrangement joins TRBV7-8 to TRBJ2-7; the match to TRBD2 covers 7 bases. The CDR3 extends over 16 amino acids. The germline gives CDR1 SGHVS, CDR2 FQNEAQ. After removal of 5 bases from V and 0 bases from J, the junction contained 10 bases not matched to a gene. The CDR3 loop is CASSPWGAGSSYEQYF. The CDR3 DNA reads TGTGCCAGCAGCCCCTGGGGAGCGGGGAGCTCCTACGAGCAGTACTTC.

This clonotype was recorded at least ten times. The genes are TRBV10-3 and TRBJ2-2; possibly TRBD1 for D (6 bases). The CDR3 has 16 amino acids. Trimming shortened V by 5 bases and J by 1 base, and 14 bases separated the two germline ends. Per germline, CDR1 ENHRY and CDR2 SYGVKD. CDR3 bases: TGTGCCATCAGTCTACAGGGAACAGGGAACACCGGGGAGCTGTTTTTT. Protein product: CAISLQGTGNTGELFF.

This chain joins TRBV4-1 and TRBJ2-1; 9 nucleotides match TRBD2. Per germline, CDR1 MGHRA and CDR2 YSYEKL. The ends lost 4 bases at V and 2 bases at J; junction bases unmatched: 12. CDR3 length equals 18 residues. In DNA, the CDR3 is TGCGCCAGCAGCCCCAGAGGGGTGGCTAGCGGGGCCTACAATGAGCAGTTCTTC. This sequence encodes CASSPRGVASGAYNEQFF.

This clonotype was seen many times. V usage is TRBV4-3 and J usage is TRBJ1-2; D not resolved. CDR1 and CDR2 (germline): LGHNA, YSLEER. The CDR3 spans 16 residues. Trimming cost V 0 bases and J 7 bases, with 18 bases left between them. The CDR3 coding sequence is TGCGCCAGCAGCCAAGATGTTACCCTACGGGTCGGTGGCTACACCTTC. It translates to CASSQDVTLRVGGYTF.

This clonotype has a handful of counts. The chain employs TRBV27 and TRBJ2-7; D may be TRBD1 (5 bases). The CDR3 runs 14 residues. Germline CDR1 and CDR2: MNHEY and SMNVEV (reference sequence). Trimming removed 2 bases at V and 1 base at J, with 9 bases between. The DNA for the CDR3 is TGTGCCAGCAGTTTAGTCAGGGCGTCCTACGAGCAGTACTTC. This codes for CASSLVRASYEQYF.

CDR3 nucleotides: TGTGCCAGCAGCCAGGAAGGCAGGACCGGGGGGTTCTTC. This gives the protein CASSQEGRTGGFF. V is TRBV4-2 and J is TRBJ2-1; D is possibly TRBD2 (6 bases). Germline V gene lookup returns CDR1 LGHNA and CDR2 YNFKEQ. V was shortened by 3 bases and J by 15 bases, with 18 bases between the two germline ends. The CDR3 loop spans 13 amino acids.

This chain uses TRBV29-1 with TRBJ2-5; a weak D match, TRBD2 (5 bases). The V end was cut by 4 bases, the J end by 4 bases, with 7 bases between. The length of the CDR3 is 11 residues. Germline lookup yields CDR1 SQVTM and CDR2 ANQGSEA. CDR3 in amino acids: CSVGGGETQYF. Written as DNA, the CDR3 is TGCAGCGTTGGAGGAGGAGAGACCCAGTACTTC.

The chain joins TRBV14 to TRBJ1-6; no reliable D call. The length of the CDR3 is 14 residues. V was cut by 5 bases and J by 6 bases, with 11 bases left in between. Germline V CDR1 and CDR2: SGHDN, FVKESK. The DNA for the CDR3 is TGTGCCAGCAGCGCGACATGGGCTAATTCACCCCTCCACTTT. It yields the protein CASSATWANSPLHF.